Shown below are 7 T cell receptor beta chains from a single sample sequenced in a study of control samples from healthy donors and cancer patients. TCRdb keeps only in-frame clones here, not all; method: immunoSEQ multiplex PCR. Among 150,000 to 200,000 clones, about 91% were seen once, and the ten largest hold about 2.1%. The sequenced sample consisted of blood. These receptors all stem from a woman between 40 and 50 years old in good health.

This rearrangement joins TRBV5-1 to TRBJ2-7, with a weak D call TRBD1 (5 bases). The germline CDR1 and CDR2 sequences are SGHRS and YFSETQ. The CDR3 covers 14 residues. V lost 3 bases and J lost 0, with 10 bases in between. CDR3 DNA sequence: TGCGCCAGCAGCTCGGACATTTTCTCCTACGAGCAGTACTTC. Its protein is CASSSDIFSYEQYF.

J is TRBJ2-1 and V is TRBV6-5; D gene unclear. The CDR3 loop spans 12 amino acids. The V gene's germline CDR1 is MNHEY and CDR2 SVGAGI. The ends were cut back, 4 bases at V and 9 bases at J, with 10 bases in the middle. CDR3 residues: CASSSYNFEQFF. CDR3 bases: TGTGCCAGCAGTTCTTATAACTTTGAGCAGTTCTTC.

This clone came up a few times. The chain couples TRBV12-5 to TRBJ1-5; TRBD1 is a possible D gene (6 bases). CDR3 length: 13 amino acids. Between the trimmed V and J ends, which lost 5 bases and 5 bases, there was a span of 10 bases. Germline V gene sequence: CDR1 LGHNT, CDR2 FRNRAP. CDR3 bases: TGTGCTAGTGGTCACAGGGATGATCAGCCCCAGCATTTT. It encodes CASGHRDDQPQHF.

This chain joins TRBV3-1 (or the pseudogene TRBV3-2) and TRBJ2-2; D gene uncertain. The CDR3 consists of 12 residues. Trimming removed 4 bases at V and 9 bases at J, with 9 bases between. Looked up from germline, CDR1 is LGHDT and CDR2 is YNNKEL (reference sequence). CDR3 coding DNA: TGTGCCAGCAGCCTAGGGTCCCGGGAGCTGTTTTTT. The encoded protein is CASSLGSRELFF.

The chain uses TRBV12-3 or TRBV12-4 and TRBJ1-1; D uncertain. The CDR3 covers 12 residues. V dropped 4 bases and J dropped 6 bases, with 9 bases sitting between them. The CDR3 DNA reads TGTGCCAGCAGTTCCGGTAGGGCTGAAGCTTTCTTT. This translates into CASSSGRAEAFF.

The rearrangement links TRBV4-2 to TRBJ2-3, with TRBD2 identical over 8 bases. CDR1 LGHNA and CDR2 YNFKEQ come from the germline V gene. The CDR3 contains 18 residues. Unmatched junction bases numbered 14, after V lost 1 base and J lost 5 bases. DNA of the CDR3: TGTGCCAGCAGCCAAGGGGGATTGGGCGGGGGGCCTGGAGATACGCAGTATTTT. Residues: CASSQGGLGGGPGDTQYF.

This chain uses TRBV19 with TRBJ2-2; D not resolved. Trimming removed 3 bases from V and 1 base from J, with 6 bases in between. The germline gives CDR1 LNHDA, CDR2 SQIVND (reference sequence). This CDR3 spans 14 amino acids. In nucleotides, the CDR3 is TGTGCCAGTAGTATTTTACAGAACACCGGGGAGCTGTTTTTT. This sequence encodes CASSILQNTGELFF.